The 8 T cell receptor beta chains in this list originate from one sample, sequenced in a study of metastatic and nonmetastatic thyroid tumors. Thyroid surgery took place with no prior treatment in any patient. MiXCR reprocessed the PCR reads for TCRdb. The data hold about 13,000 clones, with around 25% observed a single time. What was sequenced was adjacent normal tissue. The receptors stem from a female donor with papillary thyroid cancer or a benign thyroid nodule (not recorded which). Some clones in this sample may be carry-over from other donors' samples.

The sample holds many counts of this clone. The CDR3 protein is CASSDFLTGTSERMSSYNEQFF. CDR3 DNA: TGTGCCAGCAGTGATTTCTTAACCGGGACTAGCGAAAGAATGAGCTCCTACAATGAGCAGTTCTTC. The rearrangement joins TRBV2 to TRBJ2-1; 10 positions match TRBD2. With 3 bases clipped from V and 0 bases from J, the junction kept 20 bases outside the gene matches. CDR3 length: 22 residues. Germline V CDR1 and CDR2: SNHLY, FYNNEI.

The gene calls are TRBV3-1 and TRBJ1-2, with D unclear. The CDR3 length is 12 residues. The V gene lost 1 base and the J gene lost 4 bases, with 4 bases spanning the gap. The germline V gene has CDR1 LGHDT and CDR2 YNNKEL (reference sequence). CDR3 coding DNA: TGTGCCAGCAGCCAAGGCGGCTATGGCTACACCTTC. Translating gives CASSQGGYGYTF.

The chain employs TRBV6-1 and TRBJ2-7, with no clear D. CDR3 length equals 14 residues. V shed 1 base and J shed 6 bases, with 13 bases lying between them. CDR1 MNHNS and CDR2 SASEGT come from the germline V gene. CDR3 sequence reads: CASSEGLFMGEQYF. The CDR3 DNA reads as TGTGCCAGCAGTGAAGGGCTGTTCATGGGCGAGCAGTACTTC.

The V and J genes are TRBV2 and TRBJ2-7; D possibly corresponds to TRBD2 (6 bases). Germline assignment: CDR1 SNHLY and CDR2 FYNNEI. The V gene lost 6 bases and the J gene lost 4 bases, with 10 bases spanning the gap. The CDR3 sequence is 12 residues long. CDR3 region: CASRVLAYEQYF. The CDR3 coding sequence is TGTGCCAGCAGGGTGCTAGCGTACGAGCAGTACTTC.

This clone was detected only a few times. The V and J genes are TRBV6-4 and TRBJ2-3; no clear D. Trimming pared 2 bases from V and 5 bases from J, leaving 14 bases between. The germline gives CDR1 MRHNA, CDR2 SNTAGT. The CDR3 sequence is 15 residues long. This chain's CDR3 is CASSDGVLYIDTQYF. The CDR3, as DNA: TGTGCCAGCAGTGACGGGGTACTTTACATAGATACGCAGTATTTT.

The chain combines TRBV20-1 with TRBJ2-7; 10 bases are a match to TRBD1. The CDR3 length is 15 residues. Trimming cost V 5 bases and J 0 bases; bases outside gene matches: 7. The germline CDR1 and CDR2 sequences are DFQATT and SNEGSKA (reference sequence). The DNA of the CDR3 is TGCAGTGCTGATTACCGGGACAGGGGCTCCTACGAGCAGTACTTC. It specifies CSADYRDRGSYEQYF.

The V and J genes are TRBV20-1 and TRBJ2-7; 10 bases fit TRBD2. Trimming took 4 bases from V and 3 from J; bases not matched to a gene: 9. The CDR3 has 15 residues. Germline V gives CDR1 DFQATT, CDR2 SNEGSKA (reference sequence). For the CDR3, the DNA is TGCAGTGCTATCCCCCGGACTAGCGGTCTCTACGAGCAGTACTTC. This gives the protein CSAIPRTSGLYEQYF.

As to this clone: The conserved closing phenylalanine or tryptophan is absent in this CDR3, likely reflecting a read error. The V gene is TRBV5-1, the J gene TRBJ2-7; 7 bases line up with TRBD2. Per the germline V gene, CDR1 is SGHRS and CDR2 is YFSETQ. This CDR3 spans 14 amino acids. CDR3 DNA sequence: TGCGCCATCAGCAAGGGACTATCGGGGTACGAGCAGTACCTC. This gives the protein CAISKGLSGYEQYL.